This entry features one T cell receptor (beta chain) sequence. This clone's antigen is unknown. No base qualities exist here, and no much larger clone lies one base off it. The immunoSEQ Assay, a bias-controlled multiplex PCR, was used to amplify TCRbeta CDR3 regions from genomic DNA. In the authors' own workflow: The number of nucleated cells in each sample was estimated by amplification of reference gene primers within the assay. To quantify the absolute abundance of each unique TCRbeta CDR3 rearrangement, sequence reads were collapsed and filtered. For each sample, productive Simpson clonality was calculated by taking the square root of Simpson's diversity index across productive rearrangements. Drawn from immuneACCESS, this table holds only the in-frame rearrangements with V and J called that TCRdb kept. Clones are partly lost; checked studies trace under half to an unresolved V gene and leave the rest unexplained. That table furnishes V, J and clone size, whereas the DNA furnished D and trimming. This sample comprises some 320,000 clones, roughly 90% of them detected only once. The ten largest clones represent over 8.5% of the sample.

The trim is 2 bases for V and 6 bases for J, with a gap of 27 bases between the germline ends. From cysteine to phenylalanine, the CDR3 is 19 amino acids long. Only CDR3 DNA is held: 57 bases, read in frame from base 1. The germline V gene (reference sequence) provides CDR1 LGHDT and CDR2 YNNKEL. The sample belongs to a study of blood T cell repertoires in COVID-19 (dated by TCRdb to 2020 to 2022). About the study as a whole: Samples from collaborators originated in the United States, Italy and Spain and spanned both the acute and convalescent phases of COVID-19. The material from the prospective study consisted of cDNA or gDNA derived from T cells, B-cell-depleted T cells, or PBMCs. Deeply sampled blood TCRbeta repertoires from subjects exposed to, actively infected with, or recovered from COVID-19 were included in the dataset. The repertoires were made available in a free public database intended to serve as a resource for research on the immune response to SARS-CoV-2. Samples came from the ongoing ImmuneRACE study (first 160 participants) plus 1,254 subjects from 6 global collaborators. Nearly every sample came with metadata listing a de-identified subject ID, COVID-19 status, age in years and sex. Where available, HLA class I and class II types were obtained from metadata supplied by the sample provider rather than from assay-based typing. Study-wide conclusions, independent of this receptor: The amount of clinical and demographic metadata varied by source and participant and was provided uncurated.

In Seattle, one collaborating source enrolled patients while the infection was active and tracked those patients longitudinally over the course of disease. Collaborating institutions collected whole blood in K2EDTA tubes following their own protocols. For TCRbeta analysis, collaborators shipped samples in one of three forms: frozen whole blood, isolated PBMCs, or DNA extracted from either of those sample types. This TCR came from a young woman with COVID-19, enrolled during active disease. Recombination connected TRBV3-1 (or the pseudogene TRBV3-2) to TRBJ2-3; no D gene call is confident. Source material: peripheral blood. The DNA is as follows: TGTGCCAGCAGCCAAAGTTTGATCGGTGGAGCAGCTCCAAGGGATACGCAGTATTTT. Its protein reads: CASSQSLIGGAAPRDTQYF.